This T cell receptor beta chain comes out of a study of blood T cells in healthy people across ages. Through a sample-barcoded 5' primer and a J-beta primer mix, a second PCR was run for 7 to 11 cycles. TCRdb re-called the 5' RACE reads with MiXCR, one entry per CDR3 protein. Among 450,000 to 700,000 distinct CDR3 sequences listed, approximately 27% were seen once. The sample taken for sequencing was blood. The TCR was taken from a woman in her 70s in good health.

The CDR3 here is CASSLVRGEKLFF. The CDR3 bases are TGTGCCAGCAGTTTGGTTCGGGGTGAAAAACTGTTTTTT. V gene TRBV12-3 or TRBV12-4 combines with J gene TRBJ1-4; D gene unclear. This CDR3 has 13 residues. V lost 3 bases and J lost 7, with 9 bases in between.